This is a list of T cell receptor beta chains from one sample in a study of blood T cells in healthy people across ages. TCRdb passed the 5' RACE reads through MiXCR, listing each CDR3 protein once. The sample holds under 1,100,000 distinct CDR3 sequences, almost 25% seen once. Separately, the same data were catalogued under a study of T cells of mothers and their children.

Input material: blood. Receptors were obtained from a girl aged 2 to 9 in good health. Each CDR3 is given with its conserved first and last residue. Fields, in order: D gene, V gene, clone size, J gene, CDR3 DNA, CDR3 protein. The D gene is left open where the match is weak. Where a row states a size, it is once, few, many or the class of an expanded clone; other rows omit it.

NA	TRBV13	few	TRBJ2-3	TGTGCCAGCAGCCATGGTGAACCCGAGGTGGATACGCAGTATTTT	CASSHGEPEVDTQYF
NA	TRBV12-3/TRBV12-4	few	TRBJ2-1	TGTGCCAGCAGTGCCCGTCGGGGCCCAGGGTACAATGAGCAGTTCTTC	CASSARRGPGYNEQFF
NA	TRBV9	NA	TRBJ2-1	TGTGCCAGCAGCGTAGTCCCCGATGGGGGAAATGAGCAGTTCTTC	CASSVVPDGGNEQFF
NA	TRBV7-9	few	TRBJ1-3	TGTGCCAGCAGCTTAGTGGATGTACCAACCATATATTTT	CASSLVDVPTIYF
NA	TRBV27	once	TRBJ2-4	TGTGCCAGCAGTTTATCCGTGGACAGAGTAAACATTCAGTACTTC	CASSLSVDRVNIQYF
TRBD1	TRBV2	few	TRBJ2-5	TGTGCCAGCAAAACGACAGGGCCAGCCACCCAGTACTTC	CASKTTGPATQYF
TRBD1	TRBV20-1	few	TRBJ1-5	TGCAGTGCTAGAGATAGGAGGACAGGGTTTTTGAGCAATCAGCCCCAGCATTTT	CSARDRRTGFLSNQPQHF
TRBD2	TRBV20-1	few	TRBJ2-7	TGCAGTGCTGTGGGAATCCAAAGCGGGGGGATCTCCTACGAGCAGTACTTC	CSAVGIQSGGISYEQYF
NA	TRBV24-1	NA	TRBJ2-7	TGTGCCACCCTAAGTCTCCCCGAGGGAGTTCCCTACGAGCAGTACTTC	CATLSLPEGVPYEQYF
TRBD1	TRBV10-3	few	TRBJ2-7	TGTGCCATGGCGGACCAAATCAGGGGGCAGATAGGGTACGAGCAGTACTTC	CAMADQIRGQIGYEQYF
NA	TRBV7-2	few	TRBJ2-5	TGTGCCAGCAGCTCCCCGGGGCTCTGGGCCGCCCAGTACTTC	CASSSPGLWAAQYF
TRBD1	TRBV10-3	few	TRBJ2-5	TGTGCCATCAGCCGGGACAGGGTACAAGAGACCCAGTACTTC	CAISRDRVQETQYF
NA	TRBV6-6	few	TRBJ2-3	TGTGCCAGCAACCGAGAGGGCTTCACAGATACGCAGTATTTT	CASNREGFTDTQYF
TRBD2	TRBV7-2	NA	TRBJ2-1	TGTGCCAGCAGTTTGATAGCGGGGGGGGACTACAATGAGCAGTTCTTC	CASSLIAGGDYNEQFF
TRBD2	TRBV29-1	NA	TRBJ2-5	TGCAGCGGGGGACTAGCGGGAGAGACCCAGTACTTC	CSGGLAGETQYF
TRBD2	TRBV28	NA	TRBJ2-3	TGTGCCAGCAGTTTGCTAGGACTAGCGGGATTCGCAGATACGCAGTATTTT	CASSLLGLAGFADTQYF
TRBD1	TRBV20-1	NA	TRBJ2-5	TGCAGTGCAGACAGGGATGAGACCCAGTACTTC	CSADRDETQYF
NA	TRBV11-2	NA	TRBJ2-7	TGTGCCAGCAGCTTAATGAGCGGCAGGGGGGACGAGCAGTACTTC	CASSLMSGRGDEQYF
NA	TRBV29-1	few	TRBJ2-5	TGCAGCGTTGAGGTGGGGGTGGAGACCCAGTACTTC	CSVEVGVETQYF
NA	TRBV12-3/TRBV12-4	NA	TRBJ1-4	TGTGCCAGCAGTGTTAGTCGTAAACTGTTTTTT	CASSVSRKLFF
NA	TRBV2	few	TRBJ2-1	TGTGCCAGCCTCGAGGACAGTCAACACAATAAGCAGTTCTTC	CASLEDSQHNKQFF
TRBD1	TRBV29-1	few	TRBJ2-2	TGCAGCGTTGGGGGACAGAGCAACACCGGGGAGCTGTTTTTT	CSVGGQSNTGELFF
TRBD2	TRBV7-2	NA	TRBJ2-3	TGTGCCACTCGAGCGGGGGAAACAGATACGCAGTATTTT	CATRAGETDTQYF
NA	TRBV7-9	few	TRBJ2-7	TGTGCCAGCAGCTTCGGGGGCAGGGCTAACAGCTCCTACGAGCAGTACTTC	CASSFGGRANSSYEQYF
NA	TRBV20-1	NA	TRBJ2-3	TGCAGTGCTAGATCCCCCACCGGCAGGGGGGTTGCAGATACGCAGTATTTT	CSARSPTGRGVADTQYF
NA	TRBV28	few	TRBJ1-1	TGTGCCAGCAACCCTTCCCCGGGACGGCTAAACACTGAAGCTTTCTTT	CASNPSPGRLNTEAFF
TRBD2	TRBV28	few	TRBJ2-7	TGTGCCAGCAGTTTACTAGCGGGAGTGGTCAACGAGCAGTACTTC	CASSLLAGVVNEQYF
TRBD1	TRBV2	NA	TRBJ1-4	TGTGCCAGCAGTGAAAAGGGACAGCTTAATGAAAAACTGTTTTTT	CASSEKGQLNEKLFF
TRBD1	TRBV27	few	TRBJ2-1	TGTGCCAGCAGTTCTTTAGGACAGGGGTGGAATGAGCAGTTCTTC	CASSSLGQGWNEQFF
NA	TRBV29-1	NA	TRBJ1-1	TGCAGCGCCATGGGTTCCGGGACGGCAGAAGCTTTCTTT	CSAMGSGTAEAFF
NA	TRBV12-3/TRBV12-4	NA	TRBJ1-6	TGTGCCAGCAGTTTTATATTAGAAACGGGTGGAGGGAATCGGAGTTTACCCTATAATTCACCCCTCCACTTT	CASSFILETGGGNRSLPYNSPLHF
TRBD1	TRBV14	NA	TRBJ1-2	TGTGCCAGCAGCCAAAGGGGGCCGGTCTCTAACTATGGCTACACCTTC	CASSQRGPVSNYGYTF
NA	TRBV7-9	few	TRBJ1-4	TGTGCCAGCAGCTTTAATCCGGGACATGAAAATGAAAAACTGTTTTTT	CASSFNPGHENEKLFF
NA	TRBV10-3	NA	TRBJ2-3	TGTGCCAGTCATTACAGGGAAACAGATACGCAGTATTTT	CASHYRETDTQYF
TRBD1	TRBV9	NA	TRBJ2-1	TGTGCCAGCAGCACAACGGGACAGGGTTTCAAGAGCGATGAGCAGTTCTTC	CASSTTGQGFKSDEQFF
NA	TRBV7-9	NA	TRBJ1-6	TGTGCCAGCAGCTTGATGGGCTCCTATAATTCACCCCTCCACTTT	CASSLMGSYNSPLHF
NA	TRBV29-1	many	TRBJ1-5	TGCAGCGTTGGGGAAAGGGCGGAACAGCCCCAGCATTTT	CSVGERAEQPQHF